The 12 T cell receptor beta chains presented below share a single source sample, sequenced in a study of T cell responses to AZD1222 COVID-19 vaccine. TCRdb keeps only in-frame clones here, not all; method: immunoSEQ multiplex PCR. The sample includes about 150,000 clones, less than 95% seen only once; the top ten take less than 2%. Sequencing was performed on peripheral blood, taken on day 0 of AZD1222 vaccination. The receptor set was obtained from an adult in good health.

In its sample, this clone was seen a few times. The chain recombines TRBV19 with TRBJ2-1, with a tentative D call TRBD2 (5 bases). The CDR3 spans 12 residues. Germline CDR1 is LNHDA and CDR2 is SQIVND (reference sequence). The V end lost 8 bases, the J end lost 7 bases, and 12 bases lay between the germline ends. The CDR3 is CASGVLGNEQFF. The CDR3 DNA is TGTGCCAGTGGGGTACTAGGGAATGAGCAGTTCTTC.

V is TRBV2 and J is TRBJ2-3; the D is unclear. V lost 6 bases, J lost 2 bases, and 12 bases lay in between. CDR1 and CDR2 (germline): SNHLY, FYNNEI. The CDR3 is made up of 14 amino acids. In DNA, the CDR3 is TGTGCCAGCAGGGGCGGTATCTCCACAGATACGCAGTATTTT. This codes for CASRGGISTDTQYF.

This rearrangement joins TRBV6-2 or TRBV6-3 to TRBJ2-5; the D is unclear. Trimming took off 4 bases at V and 6 bases at J, with 6 bases between the two ends. Per germline, CDR1 MNHEY and CDR2 SVGEGT. The CDR3 covers 11 residues. The CDR3: CASSSFQTQYF. CDR3 sequence (DNA): TGTGCCAGCAGTTCCTTCCAGACCCAGTACTTC.

The chain couples TRBV9 to TRBJ2-2, with 7 bases fitting TRBD2. Unmatched junction bases numbered 9, after V lost 2 bases and J lost 5 bases. The CDR3 has 16 residues. Germline V gene data show CDR1 as SGDLS and CDR2 as YYNGEE. The CDR3 loop reads CASSVDHSGRTGELFF. The CDR3 DNA reads as TGTGCCAGCAGCGTCGACCATAGCGGGCGTACCGGGGAGCTGTTTTTT.

V is TRBV5-6 and J is TRBJ2-2; perhaps TRBD2 as D (6 bases). V shed 0 bases and J shed 0 bases, with 12 bases lying between them. Germline assignment: CDR1 SGHDT and CDR2 YYEEEE. This CDR3 has 17 residues. The CDR3 region is CASSLAGVSSNTGELFF. DNA for the CDR3: TGTGCCAGCAGCTTGGCGGGAGTGAGCTCGAACACCGGGGAGCTGTTTTTT.

V gene TRBV4-2 combines with J gene TRBJ1-1; no clear D gene. V lost 0 bases and J lost 5, with 7 bases in between. This CDR3 is 13 amino acids long. The germline gives CDR1 LGHNA, CDR2 YNFKEQ. The CDR3 nucleotides are TGTGCCAGCAGCCAAGAGGGAGAGACTGAAGCTTTCTTT. Protein: CASSQEGETEAFF.

The gene calls are TRBV3-1 (or the pseudogene TRBV3-2) and TRBJ2-1, with TRBD2 matching over 8 bases. The CDR3 runs to 17 residues. The germline CDR1 and CDR2 sequences are LGHDT and YNNKEL (reference sequence). V was pared by 0 bases and J by 0 bases, with 4 bases of the junction left unmatched. CDR3 DNA sequence: TGTGCCAGCAGCCAAGATGTAAGCGGGAGCTCCTACAATGAGCAGTTCTTC. Protein: CASSQDVSGSSYNEQFF.

The chain combines TRBV20-1 with TRBJ1-2; possible D gene TRBD1, 5 bases. Germline V CDR1 and CDR2: DFQATT, SNEGSKA (reference sequence). The CDR3 has 15 amino acids. The ends were cut back, 3 bases at V and 4 bases at J, with 18 bases in the middle. CDR3 amino acids: CSASRGRNFPYGYTF. The CDR3 nucleotides read TGCAGTGCTAGTAGGGGACGCAATTTCCCCTATGGCTACACCTTC.

This clone was recorded only once. The rearrangement uses TRBV3-1 (or the pseudogene TRBV3-2) and TRBJ2-1; no firm D call. The CDR3 is 14 residues long. Trimming pared 1 base from V and 0 bases from J, leaving 4 bases between. The germline V gene encodes CDR1 LGHDT and CDR2 YNNKEL (reference sequence). This chain's CDR3 is CASSQGPSYNEQFF. CDR3 DNA: TGTGCCAGCAGCCAAGGGCCCTCCTACAATGAGCAGTTCTTC.

This chain uses TRBV6-6 with TRBJ2-3; a weak D match, TRBD2 (6 bases). The CDR3 is made up of 17 amino acids. The V and J ends lost 5 bases and 2 bases respectively, with 20 bases between them. Germline assignment: CDR1 MNHNY and CDR2 SVGAGI (reference sequence). The CDR3 sequence is CASSPLFGSVDTDTQYF. The DNA for the CDR3 is TGTGCCAGCAGTCCCCTTTTCGGGAGCGTTGACACAGATACGCAGTATTTT.

V usage is TRBV7-9 and J usage is TRBJ2-7; D not certain. The CDR3 consists of 15 residues. V dropped 0 bases and J dropped 9 bases, with 18 bases sitting between them. Per the germline V gene, CDR1 is SEHNR and CDR2 is FQNEAQ (reference sequence). The CDR3 DNA follows: TGTGCCAGCAGCTTAGCGCCCTTCCCCTCCGACGGGCAGTACTTC. Encoded protein: CASSLAPFPSDGQYF.

The genes are TRBV24-1 and TRBJ2-5; TRBD2 matches at 9 bases. Germline trimming cut 2 bases from V and 5 bases from J; bases unmatched to any gene: 5. Germline-derived CDR1 and CDR2 are KGHDR and SFDVKD. The CDR3 is made up of 15 amino acids. In DNA, the CDR3 is TGTGCCACCAGTGATTGGGAGCGGGAGGTCGAGACCCAGTACTTC. Protein: CATSDWEREVETQYF.